This T cell receptor beta chain was identified during a study of CD8 T cells in ankylosing spondylitis. Study-level results: Earlier reports found some motif variants in synovial fluid and blood in reactive arthritis.

The CDR3 is 14 amino acids. The V end was cut by 1 base, the J end by 6 bases, with 10 bases between. Quantitative barcoded 5'-RACE was used to prepare TCR beta libraries. In TCRdb, the 5' RACE reads were re-called with MiXCR into one record per CDR3 protein. The sample consists of about 360,000 distinct CDR3 sequences, 20% to 25% of them appearing once. Points on this clonotype: Its antigen is not identified.

This clonotype originated in a male donor with ankylosing spondylitis or in good health (not recorded which). Sequencing was performed on blood, either unsorted or a sorted T cell fraction (not recorded which). This chain links TRBV12-3 or TRBV12-4 with TRBJ2-1; D gene uncertain. The CDR3 loop is CASSLVWQPNEQFF. In DNA form, the CDR3 reads TGTGCCAGCAGTTTAGTGTGGCAACCCAATGAGCAGTTCTTC.